The clone carrying this TCR beta chain has at least ten counts. The data are from a study of breast tumors, draining lymph nodes, adjacent tissues. TCRdb ran MiXCR on the multiplex PCR reads and lists one entry per CDR3 protein. The table has about 230,000 distinct CDR3 sequences, approximately 30% seen once; the top ten hold about 1.4%. Axillary draining lymph nodes of breast cancer patients supplied the node samples. Source material: axillary lymph node tissue. This clonotype was obtained from a female donor with breast cancer. Some clones in this sample may be carry-over from other donors' samples.

The CDR3: CASSPQGGNGADTQYF. The DNA of the CDR3 is TGCGCCAGCAGCCCTCAGGGGGGGAACGGTGCAGATACGCAGTATTTT. The chain couples TRBV4-1 to TRBJ2-3; D possibly matches TRBD1 or TRBD2 (7 bases each). Germline CDR1 is MGHRA and CDR2 is YSYEKL. V was shortened by 4 bases and J by 4 bases, with 18 bases between the two germline ends. The CDR3 runs 16 residues.